This T cell receptor beta chain was recovered during a study of blood T cells in healthy people across ages. Findings of the study overall: Estimates based on one million T cells were treated as lower bounds.

In regard to this clonotype: Its antigen is currently unknown.

The authors ran a second PCR of about 6 to 11 cycles using a sample-barcoded 5' primer and a J-beta primer mix. Each cDNA molecule was tagged by a template-switch adaptor that had 12 random nucleotides. TCRdb ran MiXCR on the 5' RACE reads and lists one entry per CDR3 protein. The sample has hundreds of thousands of distinct CDR3 sequences, roughly 47% seen once. The clonotype comes from an older woman in good health. Material: blood.

The CDR3 sequence: CASSKNGDTQYF. The CDR3, as DNA: TGTGCCAGCAGCAAAAACGGGGATACGCAGTATTTT. This rearrangement joins TRBV12-3 or TRBV12-4 to TRBJ2-3; no clear D gene. Trimming shortened V by 6 bases and J by 6 bases, and 10 bases separated the two germline ends. The CDR3 has 12 residues.